This TCR beta chain was sequenced for a study of blood T cell repertoires in COVID-19. Overall study: Acute and convalescent COVID-19 specimens originated in the United States, Italy and Spain. PBMCs, B-cell-depleted T cells, or T cells were the source of the cDNA or gDNA that made up the material.

Germline V gene sequence: CDR1 SGHKS, CDR2 YYEKEE (reference sequence). J was trimmed by 7 bases and V by 0 bases; bases with no gene match: 2. This CDR3 is built from 14 residues. In the original workflow: The assay estimated nucleated cells by amplifying reference gene primers. Method: immunoSEQ multiplex PCR; TCRdb's copy keeps in-frame clones and lacks some. V and J calls plus clone size are reproduced from that table; the DNA served to infer D and trimming. In the table there are about 270,000 clones, under 95% of which are singletons. Participants came from about 24 US areas, aged roughly 18 to 89 years.

The V gene is TRBV5-5, the J gene TRBJ2-2, with TRBD1 matching over 8 bases. Material for sequencing was PBMCs or T cells enriched from blood (not recorded which). This TCR was recovered from a woman between 35 and 50 years old with acute COVID-19. CDR3 loop: CASSLGQGNGELFF. The CDR3 DNA follows: TGTGCCAGCAGCTTGGGACAGGGGAACGGGGAGCTGTTTTTT.